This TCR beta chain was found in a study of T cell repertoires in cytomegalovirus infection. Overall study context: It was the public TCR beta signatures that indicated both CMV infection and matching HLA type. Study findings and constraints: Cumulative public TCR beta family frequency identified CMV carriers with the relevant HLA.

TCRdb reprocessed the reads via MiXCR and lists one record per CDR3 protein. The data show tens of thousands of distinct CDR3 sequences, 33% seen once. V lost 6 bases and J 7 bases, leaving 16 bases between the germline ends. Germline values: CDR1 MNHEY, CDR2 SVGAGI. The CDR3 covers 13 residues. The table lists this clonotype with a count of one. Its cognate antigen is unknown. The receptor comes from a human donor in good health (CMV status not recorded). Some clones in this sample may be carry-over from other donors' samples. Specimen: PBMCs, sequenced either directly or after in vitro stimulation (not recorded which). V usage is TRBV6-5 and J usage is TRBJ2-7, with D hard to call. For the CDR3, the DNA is TGTGCCAGCAGCCGGCCACAAGTTGTGGAGCAGTACTTC. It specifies CASSRPQVVEQYF.